The TCR beta chain described here comes from a study of T cells in Graves' hyperthyroidism and ophthalmopathy (dated by TCRdb to the late 2010s). At the level of the whole study: Peripheral blood was collected at initial diagnosis, before any treatment. TCR V-J signatures able to tell the groups apart were searched for in a discovery cohort of 90 to 100 patients, of whom fewer than 45 had Graves' ophthalmopathy and roughly 59 had stable Graves' hyperthyroidism. Prospective prediction of ophthalmopathy was tested in an independent validation cohort of 18 to 20 hyperthyroidism patients and approximately 17 patients who later progressed to ophthalmopathy. The roughly 90 discovery patients were divided at random into training and test sets in a 7:3 ratio. In several Graves' hyperthyroidism patients, the study also compared T-cell repertoires from thyroid tissue with T-cell repertoires from blood. Once sampling was done, hyperthyroidism patients were given methimazole at a starting dose of 30 mg daily, whereas ophthalmopathy patients were given high-dose intravenous methylprednisolone. According to the paper, TCR Vbeta CDR3 sequencing was carried out on approximately 140 peripheral blood samples, which came from fewer than 50 ophthalmopathy, under 85 hyperthyroidism and about 17 progressor patients. Study-level results and caveats: Sample size was not statistically predetermined, and blinding of investigators to group allocation was not performed. In validation, the model predicted progression to ophthalmopathy with over 60% sensitivity and 72% to 85% specificity, a median of approximately 6.7 months before onset. Most expanded thyroid clonotypes (frequency above 0.001) were also detected in blood, a finding suggesting that blood repertoires may reflect thyroid immune responses. In cross-validation, a model built on a 13 V-J signature told ophthalmopathy apart from stable hyperthyroidism with approximately 90% sensitivity and around 83% specificity, and in testing the same model reached 80%/75%.

The TCR beta CDR3 regions were amplified from RNA transcripts. A first-round RT-PCR of the TCR CDR3 used the HTBI primer set with the Qiagen OneStep RT-PCR kit. A second multiplex PCR round built the libraries, followed by size selection and purification. Sequencing of the libraries was done on an Illumina HiSeq2000 using paired-end 100 bp reads. Per the authors' processing: SOAPnuke was used to process the raw data, throwing out any read that contained adapters or uncalled bases, had a mean Phred below 15, or lacked an exact constant-primer or identifier match. COPE v1.2.5 was used to merge high-quality paired reads, and clonotypes were defined as unique nucleotide sequences. MiTCR v1.1 was used to align the clonotypes against IMGT TRBV, TRBD and TRBJ reference segments. The analysis included only V-J combinations with a frequency above 0.0001, which together covered about 99% of the repertoires. A TCS score was defined as the ratio between F50 (clonal expansion) and ExV (chaos), using BLOSUM62-based TCRdist between CDR3 peptides within each V-J. Welch's t-statistics and random forest reduced just over 500 V-J features to 13, which were used in a naive Bayes classifier (R e1071). TCRdb applied fastp at Q25 and MiXCR to the public reads, then kept only in-frame beta chains. Rows are combined by CDR3 protein, so each entry shows the most common genes and DNA. These V and J calls originate from TCRdb's pipeline instead of the authors' own analysis. The sample records approximately 600,000 distinct CDR3 sequences, roughly 14% of which are singletons. Around 5.4% of the sample is in the top ten clones.

Trimmed from V: 4 bases; trimmed from J: 2 bases; junction bases lacking a gene match: 14. The CDR3 spans 16 residues, from the cysteine through the phenylalanine. Just CDR3 DNA is preserved here, 48 bases in frame from base 1. CDR1 DFQATT and CDR2 SNEGSKA are derived from the germline V gene (reference sequence). Hyperthyroidism patients were aged 18 to 65 years and newly diagnosed, with disease duration of less than 2 months. The study excluded patients with uncontrolled infections, other autoimmune diseases, pregnancy or lactation. Diagnoses were based on clinical symptoms, serum thyroxine and TRAb, thyroid ultrasound and orbital computed tomography. Blood from progressor patients was collected at the time of first diagnosis with hyperthyroidism, before any ophthalmopathy symptoms had appeared. PBMCs were isolated from roughly 10 ml of fresh peripheral blood by Ficoll-Paque density gradient centrifugation. Progressor patients were defined as those initially diagnosed with Graves' hyperthyroidism in whom ophthalmopathy developed during follow-up. Trizol reagent was used to extract total RNA, and RNA quality was then checked on an Agilent 2100 Bioanalyzer.

As to this clonotype: There is no known antigen for this receptor. A clone one base away is much larger, so this may be a read error.

This clonotype was sampled from a woman aged 25 to 45 with Graves' hyperthyroidism that later progressed to Graves' ophthalmopathy. What was sequenced was blood. The chain is encoded by TRBV20-1 joined to TRBJ2-7; 7 of the junction bases match TRBD2. The CDR3 is CSAKDVPGLSTYEQYF. The nucleotides are TGCAGTGCTAAAGACGTACCGGGACTATCGACCTACGAGCAGTACTTC.